This paragraph reports one T cell receptor (beta chain). This clonotype came up many times. Its binding antigen is unknown. No base-level quality is on record; no much larger clone is a single base apart. The CDR3 runs 12 amino acids, cysteine and phenylalanine included. Only the CDR3 part of the read is kept: 36 bases, read in frame from the first base. CDR1 and CDR2, looked up from the germline V gene, are SGHAT and FQNNGV. The trim is 3 bases for V and 6 bases for J, with a gap of 7 bases between the germline ends. Library preparation was by multiplex PCR. Instrument on record: Illumina HiSeq 4000. TCR beta libraries were built with iRepertoire HTBI primers and Arm-PCR amplification of CDR3 regions. Before sequencing, the PCR products underwent gel purification. The original methods were these. Gene usage analysis of CDR3 amino acid clonotypes relied on the approximately 62 TRBV and 15 or so TRBJ segments identified across samples. Filtered high-quality paired reads were merged into contigs using COPE and FqMerger. Contigs were aligned with BLAST to IMGT TRBV, TRBD and TRBJ reference genes, and CDR3 was defined per IMGT. Any clonotype with a frequency above 0.1% was classified as a highly expanded clone. Repertoire diversity was measured by Shannon entropy, and V-J evenness by the Gini coefficient. Public clonotypes were defined as clonotypes shared by more than one individual. TCRdb cleaned the public reads at Q25 with fastp, built clones with MiXCR and kept in-frame beta chains. Every distinct CDR3 protein forms one entry, paired with its most common genes and DNA. These V and J calls originate from TCRdb's pipeline instead of the authors' own analysis. In all, the sample holds 360,000 or so distinct CDR3 sequences, and approximately 12% of those were seen once. In total, the top ten clones hold 15% to 20% of the sample.

This sample is part of a study of regulatory T cells in long-lasting Graves disease (dated by TCRdb to the early 2020s). The study in broad terms: Antithyroid drugs had been taken for less than 3 months by newly diagnosed Graves' disease patients. Patients with persistent Graves' disease were compared with patients with newly diagnosed Graves' disease using TCR sequencing and RNA sequencing of peripheral blood. TCR sequencing covered 13 persistent and some 20 newly diagnosed Graves' disease patients, 33 samples in total. The study took place in China and was registered as a clinical trial.

Overall study results and their limits: The study examined only peripheral blood because the primary lesion, thyroid tissue, could not be accessed. Compared with newly diagnosed patients, patients with persistent Graves' disease had lower TCR Shannon entropy and fewer highly expanded clones, which suggests clonal expansion. The authors acknowledged the small sample size as a limitation that may reduce accuracy. More public clonotypes were shared among persistent patients (under 3,000) than among newly diagnosed patients (more than 950). Sequencing and analysis were restricted to the TCR beta chain. Preferential use of TRBV28, TRBJ1-2 and TRBJ2-5 was observed in persistent disease, whereas TRBV20-1 and TRBJ2-1 were favored in newly diagnosed disease.

Interpreted using the paper, the time point label stands for: newly diagnosed GD, antithyroid drugs for less than 3 months. For both TCR sequencing and RNA sequencing, RNA was extracted from PBMCs in TRIzol. The diagnosis of Graves' disease followed American Thyroid Association guidelines. Patients for the study were recruited at an endocrinology department in Xi'an, China. From each patient, about 9.7 milliliters of peripheral blood was collected into an EDTA anticoagulant tube. Ficoll Paque Plus density gradient separation was used to isolate PBMCs, and no further T cell sorting was done. RNA quality was checked with an Agilent 2100 Bioanalyzer and agarose gel, and concentration with a NanoDrop 2000. The same specimen was also included in a second study, on T cells in Graves' hyperthyroidism and ophthalmopathy. Per the second study: Stable Graves' hyperthyroidism was defined as the absence of progression to ophthalmopathy over 18 months of follow-up. Hyperthyroidism patients were newly diagnosed, had a disease duration of under 2 months, and were aged 18 to 65 years. Patients with uncontrolled infections, other autoimmune diseases, pregnancy or lactation were excluded. Diagnoses relied on clinical symptoms, serum thyroxine and TRAb, thyroid ultrasound and orbital computed tomography. The TCR CDR3 was subjected to a first round of RT-PCR using the HTBI primer set and the Qiagen OneStep RT-PCR kit. Blood samples also contained most of the expanded thyroid clonotypes (frequency above 0.001), which suggests that blood repertoires may reflect thyroid immune responses. In cross-validation, a model built on a 13 V-J signature told ophthalmopathy apart from stable hyperthyroidism with over 85% sensitivity and about 81% specificity, and in testing the same model reached 80%/75%. In validation, the model predicted progression to ophthalmopathy a median of about 5.9 months before onset, with about 64% sensitivity and nearly 75% specificity. TCR V-J signatures able to tell the groups apart were searched for in a discovery cohort of 90 to 100 patients, of whom under 45 had Graves' ophthalmopathy and about 55 had stable Graves' hyperthyroidism. Prospective prediction of ophthalmopathy was tested in an independent validation cohort consisting of some 18 hyperthyroidism patients and 15 or so patients who later progressed to ophthalmopathy. The 85 to 100 discovery patients were divided at random into training and test sets in a 7:3 ratio. In addition, the study compared T-cell repertoires in thyroid tissue and in blood from about 6 Graves' hyperthyroidism patients. After blood sampling, hyperthyroidism patients were treated with methimazole at a starting dose of 30 mg daily, and ophthalmopathy patients were treated with high-dose intravenous methylprednisolone. Libraries were constructed in a second round of multiplex PCR, after which size selection and purification were performed. Libraries were sequenced paired-end with 100 bp reads on an Illumina HiSeq2000. SOAPnuke was used to process the raw data, throwing out any read that contained adapters or uncalled bases, had a mean Phred below 15, or lacked an exact constant-primer or identifier match. High-quality paired reads were merged with COPE v1.2.5, and unique nucleotide sequences were defined as clonotypes. MiTCR v1.1 was used to align clonotypes to the IMGT TRBV, TRBD and TRBJ reference segments. Only V-J combinations with frequency above 0.0001, covering 99% to 99.2% of repertoires, were analysed. A TCS score was defined as the ratio between F50 (clonal expansion) and ExV (chaos), using BLOSUM62-based TCRdist between CDR3 peptides within each V-J. Welch's t-statistics and random forest reduced several hundred V-J features to 13, which were used in a naive Bayes classifier (R e1071). No statistical method was used to set the sample size in advance, and investigators knew the group allocation. The paper reports TCR Vbeta CDR3 sequencing of over 120 peripheral blood samples: around 45 ophthalmopathy, fewer than 85 hyperthyroidism and approximately 17 progressor patients.

This receptor was taken from a woman aged 18-29 years with Graves disease. Donor details come from another sample of the same person, matched by shared clones. Recombination connected TRBV11-2 to TRBJ2-3; the D gene cannot be resolved reliably. The sample here was peripheral blood mononuclear cells (PBMCs), taken at new diagnosis, from a patient treated with antithyroid drugs. The DNA is TGTGCCAGCAGCTTCGAAGGGGATACGCAGTATTTT. Its translation is CASSFEGDTQYF.